This is a list of T cell receptor beta chains from one sample in a study of blood T cell repertoires in COVID-19. Libraries were prepared by immunoSEQ multiplex PCR; TCRdb keeps only in-frame clonotypes and omits some of them. This sample carries approximately 300,000 clones, around nine tenths of them seen once, and the ten largest clones take about 2.6%. The sequenced sample consisted of PBMCs or T cells enriched from blood (not recorded which). These receptors were collected from a woman aged 18-29 years who had recovered from COVID-19. Each CDR3 is given with its conserved first and last residue. The D gene is left open where the match is weak. Some rows have no size entry. The others give once, few or many, or a class for an expanded clone.

TRBD2,TRBJ2-1,-,17,TRBV3-1/TRBV3-2,CASSQGFWGGSVYEQFF,TGTGCCAGCAGCCAAGGATTTTGGGGCGGGAGTGTCTATGAGCAGTTCTTC
TRBD2,TRBJ2-1,-,17,TRBV27,CASSPYLAGPSYNEQFF,TGTGCCAGCAGTCCCTACCTAGCGGGGCCCTCCTACAATGAGCAGTTCTTC
-,TRBJ2-7,-,14,TRBV11-2,CASSFGSGSYEQYF,TGTGCCAGCAGCTTCGGGTCTGGGTCCTACGAGCAGTACTTC
TRBD1,TRBJ2-3,-,16,TRBV27,CASSLTGVGGTDTQYF,TGTGCCAGCAGTTTGACAGGGGTAGGCGGCACAGATACGCAGTATTTT
-,TRBJ2-7,-,12,TRBV6-1,CASSELGRFEYF,TGTGCCAGCAGTGAACTGGGGCGGTTTGAGTACTTC
-,TRBJ1-1,-,11,TRBV7-9,CASSPQTEAFF,TGTGCCAGCAGTCCCCAGACTGAAGCTTTCTTT
TRBD1,TRBJ1-2,-,14,TRBV27,CASRKTGGPYGYTF,TGTGCCAGCAGAAAAACAGGGGGCCCCTATGGCTACACCTTC
TRBD1,TRBJ2-2,-,15,TRBV9,CASSLGTVNTGELFF,TGTGCCAGCAGCCTCGGGACAGTGAACACCGGGGAGCTGTTTTTT
TRBD1,TRBJ2-7,-,16,TRBV27,CASKSLRTGTPYEQYF,TGTGCCAGCAAATCCCTAAGGACAGGTACGCCCTACGAGCAGTACTTC
TRBD2,TRBJ2-7,-,14,TRBV4-1,CASSTSGGSYEQYF,TGCGCCAGCAGTACTAGCGGGGGTTCCTACGAGCAGTACTTC
TRBD1,TRBJ2-7,once,14,TRBV29-1,CSVRRTGESYEQYF,TGCAGCGTCAGACGAACAGGGGAATCCTACGAGCAGTACTTC
-,TRBJ2-1,-,13,TRBV9,CASSVQGRREQFF,TGTGCCAGCAGCGTACAGGGGCGAAGGGAGCAGTTCTTC
TRBD2,TRBJ2-2,few,18,TRBV28,CASSWTSGRLENTGELFF,TGTGCCAGCAGTTGGACTAGCGGGAGGTTAGAGAACACCGGGGAGCTGTTTTTT
-,TRBJ2-7,-,16,TRBV4-2,CASSQAAGGRPSKQYF,TGTGCCAGCAGCCAAGCCGCTGGGGGGAGGCCTTCCAAGCAGTACTTC
-,TRBJ1-6,-,16,TRBV11-2,CASSPRGTANNSPLHF,TGTGCCAGCAGCCCACGTGGGACTGCTAATAATTCACCCCTCCACTTT
TRBD2,TRBJ2-2,-,17,TRBV7-9,CASSLPWTSGATGELFF,TGTGCCAGCAGCTTACCCTGGACTAGCGGGGCCACCGGGGAGCTGTTTTTT
TRBD1,TRBJ1-2,-,13,TRBV11-3,CASSLRTGDGYTF,TGTGCCAGCAGCCTCAGAACAGGGGACGGCTACACCTTC
TRBD2,TRBJ2-7,once,14,TRBV5-1,CASYSGGGAYEQYF,TGCGCCAGCTACTCGGGCGGGGGGGCCTACGAGCAGTACTTC
-,TRBJ1-2,-,16,TRBV6-1,CASSELGGGTNYGYTF,TGTGCCAGCAGTGAATTGGGAGGGGGGACAAACTATGGCTACACCTTC
-,TRBJ2-7,-,11,TRBV11-3,CASSLEGLRYF,TGTGCCAGCAGCTTAGAGGGACTTCGGTACTTC